The clone carrying this T cell receptor beta chain came up many times. The antigen is undetermined. The source of the sample is a study of T cells in Graves' hyperthyroidism and ophthalmopathy. General study points: Patients with ophthalmopathy were separated from those with stable hyperthyroidism by a 13 V-J model.

The CDR3 regions of TCR beta were amplified from RNA transcripts. HTBI primers were used for first-round RT-PCR of the TCR CDR3. TCRdb re-analysed the multiplex PCR reads in MiXCR, keeping a single row per CDR3 protein. The repertoire consists of about 710,000 distinct CDR3 sequences, with roughly 17% occurring once and the leading ten covering about 8.4%. Sequencing was done on a sample of blood. The TCR was taken from a man between 18 and 29 years old with Graves' hyperthyroidism.

CDR3: CASSQDFEETQYF. The DNA of the CDR3 is TGTGCCAGCAGCCAAGACTTCGAGGAGACCCAGTACTTC. The chain carries TRBV3-1 and TRBJ2-5; D is undetermined. CDR3 length: 13 residues. The germline CDR1 and CDR2 sequences are LGHDT and YNNKEL (reference sequence). The V gene lost 0 bases and the J gene lost 5 bases, with 7 bases spanning the gap.